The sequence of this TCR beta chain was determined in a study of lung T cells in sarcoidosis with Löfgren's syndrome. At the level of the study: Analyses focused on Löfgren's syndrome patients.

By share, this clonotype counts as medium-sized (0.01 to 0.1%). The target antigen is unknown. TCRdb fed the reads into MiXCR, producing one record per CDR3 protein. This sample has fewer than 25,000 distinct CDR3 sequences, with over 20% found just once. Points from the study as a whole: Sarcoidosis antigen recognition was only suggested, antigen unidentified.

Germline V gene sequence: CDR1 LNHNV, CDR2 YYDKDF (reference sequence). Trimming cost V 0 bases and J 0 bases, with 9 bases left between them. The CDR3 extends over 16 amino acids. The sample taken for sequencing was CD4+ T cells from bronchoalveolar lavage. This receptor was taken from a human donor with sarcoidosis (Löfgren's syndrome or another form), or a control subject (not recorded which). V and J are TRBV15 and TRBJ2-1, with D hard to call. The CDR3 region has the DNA TGTGCCACCAGCAGAGAGTTAGTCAGCTCCTACAATGAGCAGTTCTTC. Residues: CATSRELVSSYNEQFF.